The 2 T cell receptor beta chains below come from one sample, sequenced in a study of T cell responses to AZD1222 COVID-19 vaccine. This table comes from immunoSEQ multiplex PCR, and its TCRdb copy is limited to in-frame clones, with some not included. Found here are some 170,000 clones, around 90% of them singletons; the top ten hold 1.5% to 2%. The specimen was peripheral blood, collected on day 0 of AZD1222 vaccination. The source is an adult in good health.

The CDR3 sequence is CASSSGQAEGYTF. CDR3 DNA: TGCGCCAGCAGCTCGGGACAGGCCGAGGGCTACACCTTC. The chain has TRBV5-1 and TRBJ1-2; 8 bases fit TRBD1. CDR1 and CDR2 (germline): SGHRS, YFSETQ. V lost 3 bases and J lost 8; bases outside the gene matches: 6. The length of the CDR3 is 13 residues.

The chain uses TRBV7-9 and TRBJ2-5; D may be TRBD2 (6 bases). V dropped 5 bases and J dropped 5 bases, with 21 bases sitting between them. Germline V lookup: CDR1 SEHNR, CDR2 FQNEAQ (reference sequence). There are 16 residues in the CDR3. This CDR3 reads CASSTLGGLGTETQYF. The CDR3 DNA is TGTGCCAGCAGCACCCTGGGGGGTCTAGGAACGGAGACCCAGTACTTC.